These 20 T cell receptor beta chains were sequenced from one sample in a study of blood T cell repertoires in COVID-19. Clones were read by immunoSEQ multiplex PCR, and TCRdb kept only the in-frame ones, dropping some. This table holds 60,000 to 75,000 clones, more than 60% found once. Sample: peripheral blood. These TCRs come from a woman in her 70s with acute or convalescent COVID-19.

V and J are TRBV19 and TRBJ2-1; 9 bases agree with TRBD1. The CDR3 has 15 amino acids. With V trimmed by 3 bases and J by 5 bases, 5 bases remained unmatched. Germline CDR1 reads LNHDA; CDR2 reads SQIVND (reference sequence). Here the CDR3 DNA reads TGTGCCAGTAGTATCGGACAGGGGTCCAACAATGAGCAGTTCTTC. It specifies CASSIGQGSNNEQFF.

The chain employs TRBV7-8 and TRBJ1-2; 8 bases are shared with TRBD1. V was clipped by 3 bases and J by 8 bases; unmatched bases: 11. The germline V gene encodes CDR1 SGHVS and CDR2 FQNEAQ. The CDR3 runs 15 residues. This CDR3 is CASSLGQVRSLGYTF. The DNA for the CDR3 is TGTGCCAGCAGCTTGGGACAGGTCCGGTCCCTAGGCTACACCTTC.

Here the CDR3 reads CASSLAGLAGPNNEQFF. CDR3 in DNA: TGCGCCAGCAGCTTGGCCGGACTAGCGGGCCCCAACAATGAGCAGTTCTTC. The V call is TRBV5-1, the J call TRBJ2-1, with 11 bases lining up with TRBD2. Germline assignment: CDR1 SGHRS and CDR2 YFSETQ. The CDR3 covers 17 residues. V lost 0 bases, J lost 5 bases, and 7 bases stayed unmatched.

This clone appeared a few times. The chain recombines TRBV7-8 with TRBJ2-1, with D hard to call. The CDR3 is made up of 12 amino acids. Germline V gene data show CDR1 as SGHVS and CDR2 as FQNEAQ. Trimming removed 1 base from V and 6 bases from J, with 4 bases in between. Written as DNA, the CDR3 is TGTGCCAGCAGCTTAGGACTCAATGAGCAGTTCTTC. Protein product: CASSLGLNEQFF.

J is TRBJ2-7 and V is TRBV28; TRBD1 agrees at 10 bases. Germline loops: CDR1 MDHEN, CDR2 SYDVKM. With 10 bases clipped from V and 7 bases from J, the junction kept 10 bases outside the gene matches. CDR3 length: 13 residues. In DNA, the CDR3 is TGTGCCATGCGCAAAGGGACAGGGGAAGAGCAGTACTTC. It is translated as CAMRKGTGEEQYF.

The rearrangement links TRBV20-1 to TRBJ2-6; D not resolved. This CDR3 is built from 15 residues. Trimming took 3 bases from V and 0 from J, leaving 9 bases between them. The germline V gene has CDR1 DFQATT and CDR2 SNEGSKA (reference sequence). In DNA form, the CDR3 reads TGCAGTGCTAGTTCGAAGAGCTCTGGGGCCAACGTCCTGACTTTC. Translating gives CSASSKSSGANVLTF.

This chain joins TRBV5-1 and TRBJ1-3; D is ambiguous. The CDR3 is 14 residues long. V was clipped by 0 bases and J by 4 bases, with 8 bases between them. In germline, CDR1 is SGHRS, CDR2 YFSETQ. The CDR3 loop reads CASSLGGFGNTIYF. The CDR3 DNA is TGCGCCAGCAGCTTGGGAGGTTTCGGAAACACCATATATTTT.

The chain joins TRBV5-1 to TRBJ1-1, with no clear D. Germline V gene lookup returns CDR1 SGHRS and CDR2 YFSETQ. Trimming took off 0 bases at V and 5 bases at J, with 8 bases between the two ends. The CDR3 is 13 amino acids. CDR3 sequence: CASSLGRVTEAFF. The CDR3 DNA reads as TGCGCCAGCAGCTTGGGCCGGGTAACTGAAGCTTTCTTT.

The chain recombines TRBV11-2 with TRBJ2-2; tentative D call: TRBD1 (6 bases). Deletions cut 1 base from V and 1 base from J, with 7 bases between. In germline, CDR1 is SGHAT, CDR2 FQNNGV. The CDR3 totals 15 residues. The CDR3 loop reads CASSLGGLNTGELFF. CDR3 sequence (DNA): TGTGCCAGCAGCTTAGGGGGGCTGAACACCGGGGAGCTGTTTTTT.

The gene calls are TRBV9 and TRBJ2-2; 9 bases agree with TRBD2. Germline CDR1 SGDLS, CDR2 YYNGEE. CDR3 length equals 14 residues. Trimming at V came to 10 bases and at J to 7 bases, leaving 11 bases not matched to a gene. The CDR3 loop reads CASGLRGGIGELFF. CDR3 nucleotides: TGTGCCTCCGGGTTGCGGGGGGGCATCGGGGAGCTGTTTTTT.

The rearrangement links TRBV5-1 to TRBJ1-5; D not certain. The germline V gene encodes CDR1 SGHRS and CDR2 YFSETQ. V was pared by 0 bases and J by 7 bases, with 14 bases between. The CDR3 sequence is 15 residues long. The CDR3 loop is CASSLGAGVGQPQHF. CDR3 DNA sequence: TGCGCCAGCAGCTTGGGGGCGGGAGTAGGGCAGCCCCAGCATTTT.

This clone was seen just once. The chain carries TRBV9 and TRBJ2-3; tentative D call: TRBD2 (5 bases). This CDR3 comprises 13 residues. V was cut by 0 bases and J by 8 bases, with 10 bases left in between. Germline values: CDR1 SGDLS, CDR2 YYNGEE. The CDR3 is CASSVVSGSTQYF. As DNA, the CDR3 is TGTGCCAGCAGCGTAGTAAGCGGCAGTACGCAGTATTTT. Full variable domain (remainder filled in from reference TRBV9 and TRBJ2-3): DSGVTQTPKHLITATGQRVTLRCSPRSGDLSVYWYQQSLDQGLQFLIQYYNGEERAKGNILERFSAQQFPDLHSELNLSSLELGDSALYFCASSVVSGSTQYFGPGTRLTVL.

V and J are TRBV6-5 and TRBJ1-2; 9 nucleotides align to TRBD1. The J segment lost 8 bases and the V segment lost 8 bases, leaving 15 bases of the junction unmatched. Per the germline V gene, CDR1 is MNHEY and CDR2 is SVGAGI. This CDR3 is 15 amino acids long. DNA of the CDR3: TGTGCCAGCTGGAGTTCACAGGGGGCGCTCAGGGGCTACACCTTC. Translating it yields CASWSSQGALRGYTF.

The chain couples TRBV19 to TRBJ1-5; a possible D gene is TRBD1 (6 bases). Germline-derived CDR1 and CDR2 are LNHDA and SQIVND (reference sequence). V was cut by 3 bases and J by 7 bases, with 19 bases left in between. The CDR3 loop spans 16 amino acids. The DNA for the CDR3 is TGTGCCAGTAGTATTAACGGGGGGCAGGGTCAACAGCCCCAGCATTTT. Translating gives CASSINGGQGQQPQHF.

This chain links TRBV6-5 with TRBJ1-1; D not resolved. The CDR3 has 15 amino acids. Per the germline V gene, CDR1 is MNHEY and CDR2 is SVGAGI. V was clipped by 6 bases and J by 1 base, with 15 bases between them. CDR3: CASSSDTGKNTEAFF. CDR3 coding DNA: TGTGCCAGCAGCAGTGACACGGGGAAGAACACTGAAGCTTTCTTT.

The chain recombines TRBV28 with TRBJ1-1; TRBD1 might be the D (5 bases). V was pared by 8 bases and J by 3 bases, with 19 bases between. Germline V CDR1 and CDR2: MDHEN, SYDVKM. The length of the CDR3 is 15 residues. The CDR3 reads CASAPPRVADTEAFF. The CDR3 DNA follows: TGTGCCAGCGCCCCCCCCAGGGTTGCGGACACTGAAGCTTTCTTT. Drawing the rest from reference TRBV28 and TRBJ1-1, the complete variable domain is DVKVTQSSRYLVKRTGEKVFLECVQDMDHENMFWYRQDPGLGLRLIYFSYDVKMKEKGDIPEGYSVSREKKERFSLILESASTNQTSMYLCASAPPRVADTEAFFGQGTRLTVV.

In DNA form, the CDR3 reads TGTGCCAGCAGCGCGGGGACAGTCGCGGCTAATGAAAAACTGTTTTTT. It yields the protein CASSAGTVAANEKLFF. This sequence joins TRBV9 and TRBJ1-4; 7 nucleotides match TRBD1. Looked up from germline, CDR1 is SGDLS and CDR2 is YYNGEE. This CDR3 comprises 16 residues. V lost 3 bases and J lost 3; bases outside the gene matches: 8.

This clone was recorded once. V usage is TRBV5-4 and J usage is TRBJ1-6; D possibly corresponds to TRBD1 (6 bases). Germline-derived CDR1 and CDR2 are SGHNT and YYREEE (reference sequence). The germline V and J ends were trimmed by 0 bases and 4 bases, with 11 bases remaining between them. This CDR3 has 16 residues. CDR3 residues: CASSLEGGGYNSPLHF. CDR3 nucleotide sequence: TGTGCCAGCAGCTTGGAAGGGGGTGGTTATAATTCACCCCTCCACTTT.

This chain joins TRBV9 and TRBJ1-1; D gene unclear. The V end lost 0 bases, the J end lost 6 bases, and 9 bases lay between the germline ends. CDR3 length: 13 amino acids. Germline CDR1 SGDLS, CDR2 YYNGEE. The CDR3, as DNA: TGTGCCAGCAGCGTAGGGAGCCGGGCTGAAGCTTTCTTT. It encodes CASSVGSRAEAFF.

V gene TRBV7-3 combines with J gene TRBJ2-1; 9 bases are a match to TRBD1. V trimming: 6 bases; J trimming: 1 base; junction bases outside the gene matches: 4. The CDR3 is 15 amino acids. Germline CDR1 is SGHTA and CDR2 is FQGTGA. In DNA, the CDR3 is TGTGCCAGCAGTTTTGGACAGGGGTCCTACAATGAGCAGTTCTTC. This translates into CASSFGQGSYNEQFF.